The clone carrying this TCR beta chain was counted many times. A much larger clone differs from this one at a single base, so this may be a read error. This entry belongs to a study of tumor and adjacent non-tumor tissue in lung cancer. This sample's RNA came from whole unsorted tissue. The library came from three nested PCR rounds adapted from ARM-PCR protocols. In TCRdb, the multiplex PCR reads were re-called with MiXCR into one record per CDR3 protein. The data hold about 110,000 distinct CDR3 sequences, with 75% to 90% observed a single time. In germline, CDR1 is MNHNS, CDR2 SASEGT. The CDR3 consists of 15 residues. The J segment lost 2 bases and the V segment lost 6 bases, leaving 9 bases of the junction unmatched.

Material: lung tumor tissue. The sequence was obtained from a man between 70 and 80 years old with non-small cell lung cancer. The rearrangement joins TRBV6-1 to TRBJ2-7, with 8 bases that match TRBD1. The chain's CDR3 is CASRGDRTVTYEQYF. In nucleotides, the CDR3 is TGTGCCAGCAGGGGGGACAGGACTGTCACCTACGAGCAGTACTTC.